This entry concerns a single TCR beta chain. Its specificity is not known. The sample comes from a study of cytomegalovirus exposure and HLA in healthy donors. Notes on the study in general: In vitro data verified three CMV-associated chains as specific for CMV antigens.

With 60 Vbeta and 13 Jbeta primers, the PCR was carried out. Sequencing used immunoSEQ multiplex PCR; TCRdb keeps in-frame clones, though not all of them. The data contain 95,000 to 150,000 clones, roughly 80% of them singletons. The source material was PBMCs. The receptor's source is a man in his fifties or sixties in good health and CMV-seronegative.

CDR3 DNA: TGCGCCAGCAGCCAAGTTGGGACTAGCCCTTTCTACGAGCAGTACTTC. It codes for CASSQVGTSPFYEQYF. The chain joins TRBV4-3 to TRBJ2-7; 9 positions match TRBD2. This CDR3 comprises 16 residues. CDR1 and CDR2 from the germline V gene are LGHNA and YSLEER. Germline trimming cut 1 base from V and 3 bases from J; bases unmatched to any gene: 7.